The 18 T cell receptor beta chains presented below share a single source sample, sequenced in a study of technical replicates of blood from a handful of donors. Method: immunoSEQ multiplex PCR; TCRdb's copy keeps in-frame clones and lacks some. The sample contains over 70,000 clones, around 95% of which appear only once. Specimen: T cells isolated from PBMCs. These receptor sequences come from a human donor in good health.

This clone was seen only once. The genes are TRBV4-3 and TRBJ2-7; 7 nucleotides agree with TRBD1. Germline V CDR1 and CDR2: LGHNA, YSLEER. V was pared by 4 bases and J by 0 bases, with 6 bases of the junction left unmatched. This CDR3 spans 15 amino acids. The CDR3 sequence is CASSPGTVSSYEQYF. In DNA, the CDR3 is TGCGCCAGCAGCCCCGGGACAGTCAGCTCCTACGAGCAGTACTTC.

This clone was seen a handful of times. The chain uses TRBV27 and TRBJ2-7; TRBD2 matches 9 bases. Losses at the gene ends were 6 bases for V and 3 bases for J; bases not matched to a gene: 3. Germline V gene lookup returns CDR1 MNHEY and CDR2 SMNVEV (reference sequence). The CDR3 sequence is 13 residues long. CDR3 region: CASRAGGIYEQYF. In nucleotides, the CDR3 is TGTGCCAGCAGGGCGGGAGGGATCTACGAGCAGTACTTC.

This chain connects TRBV29-1 to TRBJ1-1; D perhaps matches TRBD1 (5 bases). In germline, CDR1 is SQVTM, CDR2 ANQGSEA. V lost 7 bases to trimming and J lost 3 bases, with 18 bases between them. The CDR3 sequence is 14 residues long. CDR3: CSAREGSLDTEAFF. The CDR3 DNA sequence: TGCAGCGCCAGGGAAGGTAGTTTGGACACTGAAGCTTTCTTT. Drawing the rest from reference TRBV29-1 and TRBJ1-1, the complete variable domain is SAVISQKPSRDICQRGTSLTIQCQVDSQVTMMFWYRQQPGQSLTLIATANQGSEATYESGFVIDKFPISRPNLTFSTLTVSNMSPEDSSIYLCSAREGSLDTEAFFGQGTRLTVV.

The genes are TRBV27 and TRBJ1-5; 7 nucleotides agree with TRBD1. The CDR3 is 13 amino acids. CDR1 is MNHEY, CDR2 SMNVEV, per germline (reference sequence). Trimming took 6 bases from V and 5 from J; bases not matched to a gene: 4. CDR3 protein: CASSQTGHQPQHF. The CDR3 nucleotides read TGTGCCAGCAGCCAGACAGGGCATCAGCCCCAGCATTTT.

CDR3 loop: CSVESGGLGTEAFF. In nucleotides, the CDR3 is TGCAGCGTTGAATCAGGGGGTCTAGGCACTGAAGCTTTCTTT. This sequence joins TRBV29-1 and TRBJ1-1, with 7 bases that match TRBD1. The CDR3 sequence is 14 residues long. CDR1 is SQVTM, CDR2 ANQGSEA, per germline. V lost 2 bases, J lost 4 bases, and 7 bases stayed unmatched.

The chain couples TRBV19 to TRBJ1-1; D not resolved. CDR1 LNHDA and CDR2 SQIVND come from the germline V gene (reference sequence). V lost 1 base to trimming and J lost 1 base, with 4 bases between them. CDR3 length: 13 amino acids. CDR3 DNA: TGTGCCAGTAGTATAGGGCAGAACACTGAAGCTTTCTTT. Translation gives CASSIGQNTEAFF.

The V gene is TRBV29-1, the J gene TRBJ2-1; 11 bases fit TRBD2. This CDR3 region has 13 residues. CDR1 and CDR2 (germline): SQVTM, ANQGSEA. V trimming: 7 bases; J trimming: 5 bases; junction bases outside the gene matches: 4. The CDR3 DNA follows: TGCAGCGGGGGGACTAGCGGAAACAATGAGCAGTTCTTC. Translating gives CSGGTSGNNEQFF.

The rearrangement uses TRBV27 and TRBJ2-1, with D perhaps TRBD2 (5 bases). The CDR3 spans 14 residues. V gave up 5 bases and J gave up 4 bases, with 12 bases separating them. CDR1 MNHEY and CDR2 SMNVEV come from the germline V gene (reference sequence). CDR3 coding DNA: TGTGCCAGCAGTACACCCGAGGGATACAATGAGCAGTTCTTC. It codes for CASSTPEGYNEQFF.

The CDR3 DNA follows: TGCGCCAGCAGCGTACTATCTCAATCCGGGGACAATGAGCAGTTCTTC. Its protein product is CASSVLSQSGDNEQFF. This chain connects TRBV5-1 to TRBJ2-1; D possibly corresponds to TRBD2 (5 bases). Germline V CDR1 and CDR2: SGHRS, YFSETQ. The CDR3 runs 16 residues. V was cut by 4 bases and J by 5 bases, with 19 bases left in between.

The chain combines TRBV2 with TRBJ2-1; D is ambiguous. Germline V gene sequence: CDR1 SNHLY, CDR2 FYNNEI. The V gene lost 10 bases and the J gene lost 0 bases, with 13 bases spanning the gap. The CDR3 runs 14 residues. CDR3 residues: CATAAVSSYNEQFF. DNA for the CDR3: TGTGCCACCGCCGCGGTCAGCTCCTACAATGAGCAGTTCTTC.

This clone was recorded once. The chain carries TRBV4-2 and TRBJ2-7; 10 bases fit TRBD2. The V segment lost 4 bases and the J segment 3 bases; nucleotides outside the gene matches: 6. The CDR3 spans 15 residues. CDR1 LGHNA and CDR2 YNFKEQ come from the germline V gene. In nucleotides, the CDR3 is TGTGCCAGCAGCCTCTTTCTAGCGGGAGACTACGAGCAGTACTTC. Translation: CASSLFLAGDYEQYF.

This chain connects TRBV29-1 to TRBJ1-1; 9 nucleotides agree with TRBD1. Germline CDR1 and CDR2: SQVTM and ANQGSEA. The CDR3 totals 11 residues. Unmatched junction bases numbered 8, after V lost 7 bases and J lost 11 bases. CDR3 in amino acids: CSAGTGIGAFF. As DNA, the CDR3 is TGCAGCGCCGGGACAGGGATCGGGGCTTTCTTT. Full variable domain (rest looked up from reference TRBV29-1 and TRBJ1-1): SAVISQKPSRDICQRGTSLTIQCQVDSQVTMMFWYRQQPGQSLTLIATANQGSEATYESGFVIDKFPISRPNLTFSTLTVSNMSPEDSSIYLCSAGTGIGAFFGQGTRLTVV.

The V gene is TRBV6-5, the J gene TRBJ1-1; the D gene is possibly TRBD1 (6 bases). The germline V and J ends were trimmed by 6 bases and 6 bases, with 20 bases remaining between them. CDR1 is MNHEY and CDR2 is SVGAGI in the germline V gene. The CDR3 covers 15 residues. CDR3 loop: CASRQASGVWAEAFF. The DNA for the CDR3 is TGTGCCAGCAGGCAGGCCTCAGGGGTTTGGGCTGAAGCTTTCTTT.

The rearrangement links TRBV19 to TRBJ1-5; 9 bases are a match to TRBD1. Per germline, CDR1 LNHDA and CDR2 SQIVND (reference sequence). V gave up 8 bases and J gave up 4 bases; unmatched junction bases: 3. The CDR3 loop spans 13 amino acids. This CDR3 reads CASRGTGNQPQHF. CDR3 coding DNA: TGTGCCAGTCGGGGGACAGGGAATCAGCCCCAGCATTTT.

The rearrangement links TRBV7-3 to TRBJ1-5; TRBD1 matches at 7 bases. Germline V gives CDR1 SGHTA, CDR2 FQGTGA. The CDR3 covers 15 residues. Trimming took 5 bases from V and 6 from J; bases not matched to a gene: 10. The CDR3 loop reads CASSAPTGLIQPQHF. CDR3 bases: TGTGCCAGCAGCGCGCCGACAGGGTTGATTCAGCCCCAGCATTTT.

The CDR3 sequence: CASSYLSSSYEQYF. The CDR3 DNA reads TGTGCCAGCAGTTACTTAAGCTCCTCCTACGAGCAGTACTTC. The J gene is TRBJ2-7, the V gene TRBV6-6, with D unclear. V was clipped by 1 base and J by 0 bases, with 7 bases between them. CDR1 is MNHNY, CDR2 SVGAGI, per germline (reference sequence). CDR3 length equals 14 residues.

The genes are TRBV5-6 and TRBJ2-7, with D possibly matching TRBD1 (6 bases). Germline V gene lookup returns CDR1 SGHDT and CDR2 YYEEEE. The CDR3 length is 14 residues. The V and J ends lost 2 bases and 5 bases respectively, with 14 bases between them. Here the CDR3 reads CASSLRQGWDEQYF. DNA for the CDR3: TGTGCCAGCAGCTTACGGCAGGGGTGGGACGAGCAGTACTTC.

This clone was observed once. The chain employs TRBV13 and TRBJ2-1; the D gene is possibly TRBD1 (7 bases). The CDR3 consists of 14 residues. Germline V gene sequence: CDR1 PRHDT, CDR2 FYEKMQ (reference sequence). Trimming removed 9 bases from V and 2 bases from J, with 14 bases in between. As DNA, the CDR3 is TGTGCCAGTTACGGAGGGGGCCCCTACAATGAGCAGTTCTTC. Amino acid sequence: CASYGGGPYNEQFF. Filled out from reference TRBV13 and TRBJ2-1, the complete variable domain reads AAGVIQSPRHLIKEKRETATLKCYPIPRHDTVYWYQQGPGQDPQFLISFYEKMQSDKGSIPDRFSAQQFSDYHSELNMSSLELGDSALYFCASYGGGPYNEQFFGPGTRLTVL.